The rows below give T cell receptor beta chains drawn from one sample of a study of T cell responses to AZD1222 COVID-19 vaccine. Method: immunoSEQ multiplex PCR; TCRdb's copy keeps in-frame clones and lacks some. This sample has around 96,000 clones, with more than 70% found just once. Sample: peripheral blood, taken 28 days after the second AZD1222 dose. All receptors derive from an adult who received the AZD1222 COVID-19 vaccine. CDR3s include the opening cysteine and the closing phenylalanine or tryptophan. Each record gives: V gene, J gene, CDR3 protein.

TRBV28,TRBJ2-4,CASYSPGGNIQYF
TRBV13,TRBJ2-3,CASSQGLAGVDTQYF
TRBV7-9,TRBJ2-7,CASSLEDKGTYEQYF
TRBV28,TRBJ1-4,CASRHGAGAYEKLFF
TRBV10-3,TRBJ1-5,CAISESRGGQPQHF
TRBV9,TRBJ2-7,CASSVGPDVFYEQYF
TRBV11-3,TRBJ2-3,CASSRGLSETQYF
TRBV7-9,TRBJ2-3,CASSRTSGGTDTQYF
TRBV27,TRBJ2-7,CASSPHDLGFEQYF
TRBV28,TRBJ1-3,CASSPRGGAGGNTIYF
TRBV24-1,TRBJ2-7,CATSDPRGSYEQYF
TRBV6-4,TRBJ1-6,CASSATEGNSPLHF
TRBV28,TRBJ1-4,CASSLGSANEKLFF
TRBV9,TRBJ1-3,CASSAKGRVGNTIYF
TRBV27,TRBJ2-7,CASSSSRDRGYEQYF
TRBV6-5,TRBJ2-5,CASSYSVAVSKETQYF
TRBV5-1,TRBJ2-1,CASSLDSRKEFF
TRBV28,TRBJ1-4,CASSLSQNEKLFF
TRBV19,TRBJ1-2,CASLDEVAFGYTF
TRBV6-5,TRBJ1-4,CASSYGGTNEKLFF
TRBV19,TRBJ1-6,CATTPTGGTSYNSPLHF
TRBV12-3/TRBV12-4,TRBJ1-1,CASSGRVTEAFF
TRBV6-6,TRBJ2-1,CASSPPHSGGRQFF
TRBV9,TRBJ2-5,CASSGPAGGRRETQYF
TRBV28,TRBJ1-1,CASSLQRLDAFF
TRBV3-1/TRBV3-2,TRBJ2-3,CASSQGGDTQYF
TRBV27,TRBJ2-3,CASSMTALTDTQYF
TRBV5-1,TRBJ2-2,CASSCPEGMTNTGELFF
TRBV24-1,TRBJ2-1,CATSDPGTGLGEQFF
TRBV6-5,TRBJ1-1,CASSYSGREAFF
TRBV20-1,TRBJ1-2,CSAWGGAGYTF
TRBV24-1,TRBJ2-2,CATSDFGAGGYTGELFF
TRBV28,TRBJ1-2,CASSLSGGFYGYTF
TRBV28,TRBJ2-2,CASRTDSGNTGELFF
TRBV24-1,TRBJ2-2,CATSVAASAGLGELFF
TRBV7-2,TRBJ2-2,CASSLLGQVITGELFF
TRBV19,TRBJ1-2,CASSMAGNYGYTF
TRBV6-5,TRBJ1-1,CASSRDRNTEAFF
TRBV11-3,TRBJ2-7,CASSAKHGPGGNEQYF
TRBV27,TRBJ1-4,CASSLLGGVNEKLFF
TRBV28,TRBJ2-5,CASSLQGPQETQYF
TRBV5-8,TRBJ2-1,CASREAAMSSYNEQFF
TRBV30,TRBJ2-7,CAWSMSSYEQYF
TRBV29-1,TRBJ1-2,CSVGTLTLGYTF
TRBV4-2,TRBJ2-1,CASSIAGTSGSHNEQFF
TRBV6-1,TRBJ1-6,CASSEFDHRGSSYNSPLHF
TRBV12-3/TRBV12-4,TRBJ1-3,CASRRGTGNTIYF
TRBV6-6,TRBJ2-2,CASSRSSGRNWNTGELFF
TRBV2,TRBJ2-1,CASGAGPLAASYNEQFF
TRBV12-3/TRBV12-4,TRBJ1-3,CASSSADRDTIYF
TRBV2,TRBJ2-7,CASSVARISYEQYF
TRBV9,TRBJ1-6,CASSVRGEDSPLHF
TRBV6-5,TRBJ1-2,CASSSHRDTVYGYTF
TRBV27,TRBJ2-7,CASTLRGQGYEQYF
TRBV6-1,TRBJ2-2,CASSGETGGTMNTGELFF
TRBV19,TRBJ2-1,CASSMGSSYNEQFF
TRBV29-1,TRBJ2-1,CSTPGGYNEQFF
TRBV28,TRBJ2-5,CASSPQGETQYF
TRBV5-5,TRBJ2-7,CASSPRLGYFPEQYF
TRBV28,TRBJ2-5,CASRRQGEETQYF